This passage covers 12 T cell receptor beta chains from one sample sequenced in a study of T cells in localized non-small cell lung cancer. Profiled with immunoSEQ multiplex PCR; TCRdb holds only in-frame clones, not every one. This table holds some 1,400 clones, approximately 20% found once. Sequencing was performed on lung tumor tissue, taken before any cancer treatment. The receptor source for this set is a woman between 40 and 69 years old with stage I lung adenocarcinoma.

By sample fraction, this clone is medium-sized. The V gene is TRBV9, the J gene TRBJ1-3; tentative D call: TRBD1 (5 bases). V was cut by 5 bases and J by 4 bases, with 22 bases left in between. Germline V gene lookup returns CDR1 SGDLS and CDR2 YYNGEE. This CDR3 is 17 amino acids long. Here the CDR3 reads CASRLKKVQELGNTIYF. The CDR3 nucleotides are TGTGCCAGCAGGTTGAAAAAAGTACAGGAGCTAGGAAACACCATATATTTT.

This clone occurred a few times. V is TRBV9 and J is TRBJ2-1, with no clear D. The CDR3 has 15 amino acids. Deletions cut 4 bases from V and 0 bases from J, with 11 bases between. The V gene's germline CDR1 is SGDLS and CDR2 YYNGEE. The CDR3 DNA reads as TGTGCCAGCAGCCTAGGACCCCGCTCCTACAATGAGCAGTTCTTC. Translated, it gives CASSLGPRSYNEQFF.

The chain joins TRBV7-2 to TRBJ1-4, with D perhaps TRBD1 (5 bases). CDR3 length: 13 residues. V dropped 4 bases and J dropped 6 bases, with 9 bases sitting between them. The germline gives CDR1 SGHTA, CDR2 FQGNSA. CDR3 in DNA: TGTGCCAGCAGCTATTGGGGGGATGAAAAACTGTTTTTT. It is translated as CASSYWGDEKLFF.

V usage is TRBV7-5 and J usage is TRBJ2-2; the table names TRBD1, a call not compared with the DNA. TRBV7-5 has pseudogene status. The CDR3 runs 14 residues. In nucleotides, the CDR3 is TGTGCCAGCAGTCCGACAGGGGTCCCCGGGGAGCTGTTTTTT. Its translation: CASSPTGVPGELFF.

A few counts support this clone. The genes are TRBV7-2 and TRBJ2-3; no firm D call. V gave up 5 bases and J gave up 6 bases, with 12 bases separating them. CDR3 length: 13 amino acids. Germline V CDR1 and CDR2: SGHTA, FQGNSA. The CDR3 sequence: CASSPKVIDTQYF. Here the CDR3 DNA reads TGTGCCAGCAGCCCGAAGGTGATTGATACGCAGTATTTT.

The chain uses TRBV6-8 and TRBJ2-1, with D possibly called TRBD1 or TRBD2 (5 bases each). CDR3 length equals 13 residues. The V and J ends lost 7 bases and 6 bases respectively, with 13 bases between them. Germline CDR1 and CDR2: MNHGY and SAAAGT. DNA of the CDR3: TGTGCCAGCATTCATACAGGAGGCAATGAGCAGTTCTTC. It is translated as CASIHTGGNEQFF.

The chain joins TRBV19 to TRBJ1-5, with D maybe TRBD1 (5 bases). V dropped 5 bases and J dropped 6 bases, with 14 bases sitting between them. This CDR3 spans 14 amino acids. Germline CDR1 is LNHDA and CDR2 is SQIVND (reference sequence). This CDR3 reads CASSLGNGAQPQHF. The CDR3 DNA is TGTGCCAGTAGTCTGGGTAACGGGGCTCAGCCCCAGCATTTT. Full variable domain (remainder filled in from reference TRBV19 and TRBJ1-5): DGGITQSPKYLFRKEGQNVTLSCEQNLNHDAMYWYRQDPGQGLRLIYYSQIVNDFQKGDIAEGYSVSREKKESFPLTVTSAQKNPTAFYLCASSLGNGAQPQHFGDGTRLSIL.

This sequence joins TRBV7-6 and TRBJ1-1; D is unresolved. The V and J ends lost 5 bases and 2 bases respectively, with 12 bases between them. From germline, CDR1 is SGHVS and CDR2 FNYEAQ. CDR3 length equals 14 residues. This chain's CDR3 is CASSRQMGNTEAFF. CDR3 bases: TGTGCCAGCAGCCGCCAAATGGGTAACACTGAAGCTTTCTTT. The whole variable domain, filled in from reference TRBV7-6 and TRBJ1-1, reads GAGVSQSPRYKVTKRGQDVALRCDPISGHVSLYWYRQALGQGPEFLTYFNYEAQQDKSGLPNDRFSAERPEGSISTLTIQRTEQRDSAMYRCASSRQMGNTEAFFGQGTRLTVV.

This clone is judged large. The chain joins TRBV11-3 to TRBJ2-1; no clear D. This CDR3 is built from 14 residues. Germline V gives CDR1 SGHNT, CDR2 YENEEA. V lost 4 bases and J lost 5, with 12 bases in between. The CDR3 here is CASSSRSSHNEQFF. The CDR3 DNA reads TGTGCCAGCAGCTCGAGGTCCTCGCACAATGAGCAGTTCTTC.

This rearrangement joins TRBV30 to TRBJ2-3, with 7 bases that match TRBD2. Germline loops: CDR1 GTSNPN, CDR2 SVGIG (reference sequence). The CDR3 spans 14 residues. V trimming: 2 bases; J trimming: 2 bases; junction bases outside the gene matches: 4. The CDR3 loop is CAWSPGGPTDTQYF. CDR3 nucleotides: TGTGCCTGGAGTCCGGGGGGACCCACAGATACGCAGTATTTT.

The chain is built from TRBV6-8 and TRBJ2-2; 8 nucleotides line up with TRBD1. The CDR3 totals 17 residues. Trimming took 10 bases from V and 0 from J; bases not matched to a gene: 13. Germline-derived CDR1 and CDR2 are MNHGY and SAAAGT. The CDR3 DNA is TGTGCCATCCGATCCCCCGACAGGGGCTCGAACACCGGGGAGCTGTTTTTT. It translates to CAIRSPDRGSNTGELFF.

The rearrangement links TRBV4-1 to TRBJ1-1; D possibly corresponds to TRBD1 (5 bases). With 1 base removed from V and 10 bases from J, the gap between germline ends came to 10 bases. Germline V gene sequence: CDR1 MGHRA, CDR2 YSYEKL. The CDR3 runs 12 residues. The CDR3 DNA is TGCGCCAGCAGCCAAGCCGGGACGGGAGCTTTCTTT. It encodes CASSQAGTGAFF.